This TCR beta chain was retrieved from a study of cytomegalovirus exposure and HLA in healthy donors. In the PCR, 60 Vbeta and 13 Jbeta primers were used. Profiled with immunoSEQ multiplex PCR; TCRdb holds only in-frame clones, not every one. The data hold 180,000 or so clones, with about 75% observed a single time. The V end was cut by 8 bases, the J end by 7 bases, with 15 bases between. In germline, CDR1 is LNHDA, CDR2 SQIVND (reference sequence). The CDR3 consists of 14 residues. The TCR sequence derives from a man aged 45-65 years in good health and CMV-seropositive. The chain recombines TRBV19 with TRBJ1-6; D call uncertain. Sequencing was performed on PBMCs. Written as DNA, the CDR3 is TGTGCCAGTTGGAGTAGGAGGGTAAATTCACCCCTCCACTTT. This sequence encodes CASWSRRVNSPLHF.